Below are 27 T cell receptor beta chains sequenced from a single sample in a study of breast tumors, draining lymph nodes, adjacent tissues. TCRdb itself ran the multiplex PCR reads through MiXCR, one entry per CDR3 protein. This table holds around 230,000 distinct CDR3 sequences, 32% found once. Samples came from axillary lymph nodes draining the breast cancer. The sample consisted of axillary lymph node tissue. These receptors were obtained from a female donor with breast cancer. Some clones in this sample may be carry-over from other donors' samples.

This clonotype showed up just a few times. V usage is TRBV25-1 and J usage is TRBJ1-1, with D possibly being TRBD1 (5 bases). The germline gives CDR1 MGHDK, CDR2 SYGVNS. The CDR3 has 15 residues. V shed 0 bases and J shed 1 base, with 9 bases lying between them. CDR3 sequence reads: CASSEYGTGNTEAFF. CDR3 nucleotides: TGTGCCAGCAGTGAATATGGCACAGGGAACACTGAAGCTTTCTTT.

This clonotype was counted once. J is TRBJ2-1 and V is TRBV29-1; 8 nucleotides align to TRBD2. The CDR3 length is 15 residues. V gave up 7 bases and J gave up 2 bases; unmatched junction bases: 10. The germline V gene encodes CDR1 SQVTM and CDR2 ANQGSEA. The CDR3 coding sequence is TGCAGCGCCGGACTTGGAGCGGGAGCCTACAATGAGCAGTTCTTC. It is translated as CSAGLGAGAYNEQFF.

At least ten counts were recorded for this clonotype. This chain connects TRBV5-1 to TRBJ1-2; D is undetermined. Looked up from germline, CDR1 is SGHRS and CDR2 is YFSETQ. V was trimmed by 4 bases and J by 6 bases, leaving 19 bases between them. This CDR3 comprises 15 residues. In DNA, the CDR3 is TGCGCCAGCAGCCCGCGGGCCCTCAAACTGGATGGCTACACCTTC. It codes for CASSPRALKLDGYTF. The whole variable domain, remainder taken from reference TRBV5-1 and TRBJ1-2, is KAGVTQTPRYLIKTRGQQVTLSCSPISGHRSVSWYQQTPGQGLQFLFEYFSETQRNKGNFPGRFSGRQFSNSRSEMNVSTLELGDSALYLCASSPRALKLDGYTFGSGTRLTVV.

With regard to this clonotype: A much bigger clone sits one base away, suggesting this may be a read error. The chain links TRBV5-5 to TRBJ1-5, with TRBD1 as a possible D gene (5 bases). The CDR3 extends over 13 amino acids. The V gene lost 10 bases and the J gene lost 6 bases, with 17 bases spanning the gap. Germline CDR1 SGHKS, CDR2 YYEKEE (reference sequence). The CDR3 reads CAWDGVGTQPQHF. The CDR3 region has the DNA TGTGCCTGGGACGGGGTGGGAACTCAGCCCCAGCATTTT.

This clonotype showed up just a few times. A read error may account for a junction end that differs from germline. The CDR3 sequence: CASSHSTLGQGSDIDEQYF. The CDR3 DNA is TGTGCCAGCAGTCACTCGACTTTAGGACAGGGTAGTGATATAGACGAGCAGTACTTC. The chain joins TRBV6-5 to TRBJ2-7, with 8 nucleotides matching TRBD1. The CDR3 has 19 residues. The V gene's germline CDR1 is MNHEY and CDR2 SVGAGI.

This clonotype was observed a few times. Given a much more abundant clone one base away, this may be a read error. This chain's CDR3 is CSAEDRNAYAQYF. The CDR3 bases are TGCAGTGCGGAGGACAGAAATGCCTACGCGCAGTACTTC. The rearrangement joins TRBV20-1 to TRBJ2-7; D is possibly TRBD1 (6 bases). Germline values: CDR1 DFQATT, CDR2 SNEGSKA (reference sequence). CDR3 length: 13 amino acids.

This clonotype was counted a few times. The chain has TRBV30 and TRBJ2-1, with D possibly TRBD2 on 5 matching bases. The CDR3 totals 16 residues. Germline V gives CDR1 GTSNPN, CDR2 SVGIG (reference sequence). Deletions cut 4 bases from V and 6 bases from J, with 22 bases between. This chain's CDR3 is CAWNPGGGLGFNEQFF. CDR3 in DNA: TGTGCCTGGAACCCCGGCGGAGGTTTGGGGTTCAATGAGCAGTTCTTC.

A single count supports this clonotype. No conserved phenylalanine or tryptophan ends this CDR3, so it is likely a read error. It is unclear where the CDR3 begins or ends on the DNA, so no DNA is shown, and the CDR3 is as TCRdb lists it. This sequence joins TRBV14 and TRBJ2-1; the table assigns TRBD2, which was not confirmed against the DNA. From its first to its last residue, the CDR3 has 14 amino acids. Germline values: CDR1 SGHDN, CDR2 FVKESK. CDR3 amino acids: CASSPPTSGREQSL.

Many counts were recorded for this clonotype. The CDR3 nucleotides read TGTGCCAGCAGTTACTCGTGGGGCTCTGGTGAAAAACTGTTTTTT. Its translation is CASSYSWGSGEKLFF. The J gene is TRBJ1-4, the V gene TRBV6-2 or TRBV6-3; D might be TRBD1 (5 bases). The V and J ends lost 0 bases and 7 bases respectively, with 12 bases between them. CDR3 length equals 15 residues. Germline CDR1 reads MNHEY; CDR2 reads SVGEGT.

About this clonotype: Just one base apart from a much larger clone, this may be a read error. The chain uses TRBV11-3 and TRBJ2-5; the D gene is possibly TRBD1 (6 bases). Trimming shortened V by 0 bases and J by 5 bases, and 13 bases separated the two germline ends. The length of the CDR3 is 15 residues. CDR1 SGHNT and CDR2 YENEEA come from the germline V gene. This CDR3 reads CASSLDRTGRETQYF. In DNA, the CDR3 is TGTGCCAGCAGCTTAGATAGAACAGGGCGGGAGACCCAGTACTTC.

The chain combines TRBV20-1 with TRBJ1-2; D is ambiguous. V was clipped by 4 bases and J by 7 bases, with 16 bases between them. Germline lookup yields CDR1 DFQATT and CDR2 SNEGSKA (reference sequence). CDR3 length equals 13 residues. The CDR3 DNA reads as TGCAGTGCTAATAGCGGGGAGGGTGGTGGCTACACCTTC. Residues: CSANSGEGGGYTF.

This clonotype has a count of ten or more. The genes are TRBV20-1 and TRBJ1-5; a weak D match, TRBD1 (5 bases). Trimming shortened V by 3 bases and J by 3 bases, and 9 bases separated the two germline ends. Germline V gene sequence: CDR1 DFQATT, CDR2 SNEGSKA (reference sequence). The length of the CDR3 is 13 residues. CDR3 nucleotides: TGCAGTGCTAGTGCAGGGAACAATCAGCCCCAGCATTTT. It specifies CSASAGNNQPQHF.

There are many counts of this clonotype. This chain uses TRBV9 with TRBJ1-2; D is uncertain. V was pared by 2 bases and J by 4 bases, with 9 bases between. Germline V gene lookup returns CDR1 SGDLS and CDR2 YYNGEE. The CDR3 is made up of 13 amino acids. The CDR3 DNA sequence: TGTGCCAGCAGCGTCGGCGCTGGCTATGGCTACACCTTC. It translates to CASSVGAGYGYTF.

Many counts were recorded for this clonotype. This chain connects TRBV10-3 to TRBJ2-1; possible D gene TRBD1, 5 bases. CDR1 ENHRY and CDR2 SYGVKD come from the germline V gene. This CDR3 has 14 residues. V was cut by 3 bases and J by 3 bases, with 9 bases left in between. This CDR3 is CAISEGVDYNEQFF. The CDR3 DNA sequence: TGTGCCATCAGTGAAGGGGTAGACTACAATGAGCAGTTCTTC.

The chain employs TRBV6-1 and TRBJ2-4, with TRBD2 matching 10 bases. Looked up from germline, CDR1 is MNHNS and CDR2 is SASEGT. Trimming cost V 6 bases and J 0 bases; bases outside gene matches: 14. This CDR3 is built from 19 residues. In nucleotides, the CDR3 is TGTGCCAGCAGCCCCCGGAGCGGGAGGGCCGGGGTAGCCAAAAACATTCAGTACTTC. It translates to CASSPRSGRAGVAKNIQYF.

This rearrangement joins TRBV18 to TRBJ2-1; 8 positions match TRBD2. The CDR3 runs to 16 residues. Germline lookup yields CDR1 KGHSH and CDR2 LQKENI. Losses at the gene ends were 6 bases for V and 3 bases for J; bases not matched to a gene: 10. The CDR3 spells CASSPRGTRVYNEQFF. Written as DNA, the CDR3 is TGTGCCAGCTCCCCGCGCGGGACTAGGGTCTACAATGAGCAGTTCTTC.

Note on this clonotype: The CDR3 carries no conserved terminal phenylalanine or tryptophan, so it likely arises from a read error. The J gene is TRBJ1-1, the V gene TRBV13, with TRBD1 as a possible D gene (5 bases). Trimming took off 6 bases at V and 3 bases at J, with 11 bases between the two ends. The CDR3 contains 13 residues. Germline CDR1 PRHDT, CDR2 FYEKMQ (reference sequence). The CDR3 protein is CASRGWGHTEAFL. In DNA, the CDR3 is TGTGCCAGCAGGGGGTGGGGCCACACTGAAGCTTTCTTG.

This clonotype came up many times. The J gene is TRBJ2-3, the V gene TRBV20-1, with 7 bases identical to TRBD2. V lost 6 bases, J lost 4 bases, and 16 bases stayed unmatched. Germline V gene lookup returns CDR1 DFQATT and CDR2 SNEGSKA (reference sequence). CDR3 length equals 16 residues. CDR3 coding DNA: TGCAGTGCAAGGGGAGGGCGGGAGCGACCATCAGATACGCAGTATTTT. Its translation: CSARGGRERPSDTQYF.

The V call is TRBV7-3, the J call TRBJ2-5; TRBD1 matches 10 bases. Germline CDR1 reads SGHTA; CDR2 reads FQGTGA. The CDR3 runs to 15 residues. J gave up 9 bases and V 1 base, and 8 bases lay outside the gene matches. The CDR3 DNA sequence: TGTGCCAGCAGCTTAAGGGGGGTCGGGACAGGGGCCCAGTACTTC. Its translation is CASSLRGVGTGAQYF.

There are many counts of this clonotype. This chain links TRBV5-8 with TRBJ2-3; 8 bases are a match to TRBD2. The germline CDR1 and CDR2 sequences are SGHTS and YDEGEE. CDR3 length equals 17 residues. The trim removed 4 bases at V and 3 bases at J, leaving 13 bases unmatched. The CDR3 loop reads CASSPGLGLALTDTQYF. CDR3 DNA: TGTGCCAGCAGCCCCGGTTTAGGACTAGCTCTGACAGATACGCAGTATTTT.

This clonotype was recorded many times. In DNA form, the CDR3 reads TGCAGTGCACTCCAGACATCGTTCGGTGGCGGGAGGGTGGGGACAGATACGCAGTATTTT. Amino acids: CSALQTSFGGGRVGTDTQYF. The chain uses TRBV20-1 and TRBJ2-3; 9 bases map to TRBD2. From germline, CDR1 is DFQATT and CDR2 SNEGSKA (reference sequence). V was pared by 6 bases and J by 3 bases, with 25 bases of the junction left unmatched. The CDR3 runs to 20 residues.

There are many counts of this clonotype. This chain joins TRBV7-6 and TRBJ1-1; no definite D call. CDR3 length: 11 amino acids. In germline, CDR1 is SGHVS, CDR2 FNYEAQ. V lost 8 bases, J lost 0 bases, and 4 bases lay in between. CDR3 DNA: TGTGCCAGCTCTATGAACACTGAAGCTTTCTTT. It yields the protein CASSMNTEAFF.

This clonotype has a count of ten or more. This chain uses TRBV6-2 or TRBV6-3 with TRBJ2-3; D unresolved. This CDR3 is 13 amino acids long. From germline, CDR1 is MNHEY and CDR2 SVGEGT. The V end lost 2 bases, the J end lost 7 bases, and 10 bases lay between the germline ends. In nucleotides, the CDR3 is TGTGCCAGCAGTTACGTCGGCGATAATACGCAGTATTTT. Translating gives CASSYVGDNTQYF.

The gene calls are TRBV29-1 and TRBJ1-2, with 10 bases that match TRBD1. This CDR3 has 14 residues. The trim removed 8 bases at V and 6 bases at J, leaving 12 bases unmatched. CDR1 and CDR2 from the germline V gene are SQVTM and ANQGSEA. The CDR3 here is CSYPGQGDRDGYTF. The CDR3 DNA is TGCAGCTACCCAGGACAGGGGGATAGGGATGGCTACACCTTC. The variable domain in full, completed from reference TRBV29-1 and TRBJ1-2, reads SAVISQKPSRDICQRGTSLTIQCQVDSQVTMMFWYRQQPGQSLTLIATANQGSEATYESGFVIDKFPISRPNLTFSTLTVSNMSPEDSSIYLCSYPGQGDRDGYTFGSGTRLTVV.

The rearrangement uses TRBV6-2 or TRBV6-3 and TRBJ1-5, with D unclear. The CDR3 covers 16 residues. The germline V and J ends were trimmed by 2 bases and 5 bases, with 16 bases remaining between them. Per germline, CDR1 MNHEY and CDR2 SVGEGT. The DNA of the CDR3 is TGTGCCAGCAGTTACGGTGGGCGGAAAGCTTATCAGCCCCAGCATTTT. Translation: CASSYGGRKAYQPQHF.

This clonotype was recorded a few times. Being one base from a much bigger clone, this may be a read error. The CDR3 coding sequence is TGCGCCAGCAGCCTGGGGGGCGGCCCTAGCAATGAGCAGTTCTTC. It yields the protein CASSLGGGPSNEQFF. The chain couples TRBV5-1 to TRBJ2-1; perhaps D is TRBD1 or TRBD2 (6 bases each). CDR1 is SGHRS, CDR2 YFSETQ, per germline. The CDR3 has 15 amino acids. V was trimmed by 4 bases and J by 6 bases, leaving 17 bases between them.

The rearrangement links TRBV7-9 to TRBJ1-2; TRBD1 matches 8 bases. The CDR3 is made up of 10 amino acids. CDR1 is SEHNR and CDR2 is FQNEAQ in the germline V gene (reference sequence). The CDR3 is CATGGYGYTF. Here the CDR3 DNA reads TGTGCTACAGGGGGCTATGGCTACACCTTC.